This T cell receptor beta chain was profiled in a study of OX40 agonist ivuxolimab in advanced cancers. Study context: The patients received ivuxolimab by intravenous route every 2 weeks at 0.01 to 10 mg/kg. From 23 to 79 years was the age range, with a mean of around 56 years, and approximately 80% were male.

Concerning this clone itself: Antigen specificity is unknown.

Germline assignment: CDR1 SGDLS and CDR2 YYNGEE. This CDR3 has 16 amino acids. The V segment lost 1 base and the J segment 1 base; nucleotides outside the gene matches: 2. No patient had autoimmune disease or received systemic immunosuppression. TCRdb keeps only in-frame clones here, not all; method: immunoSEQ multiplex PCR. In the table there are around 67,000 clones, about 80% of which are singletons. General observations from the study: Fewer expanded clones were found on average in CD4+ than in CD8+ T cells.

This chain connects TRBV9 to TRBJ2-6; the match to TRBD1 covers 7 bases. The clonotype originates from an adult with an advanced solid tumor such as melanoma, head and neck, liver or kidney cancer. This sample comprised CD4+ or CD8+ T cells sorted from blood, obtained in a trial of the OX40 agonist ivuxolimab. In DNA form, the CDR3 reads TGTGCCAGCAGCGTATTACAGGGGTCTGGGGCCAACGTCCTGACTTTC. It encodes CASSVLQGSGANVLTF.